Below, 18 T cell receptor beta chains from the same sample are listed, as sequenced in a study of naive and memory T cell subsets. Antigen specificity for these receptors is unknown. The beta constant-region primer was an equimolar mix of two oligonucleotides covering TRBC1 and TRBC2. Ligated cDNA was amplified by four rounds of PCR with nested alpha and beta constant-region primers and SP2. A single record per CDR3 protein comes from TCRdb applying MiXCR to the UMI-ligation and nested PCR reads. The sample gives about 140,000 distinct CDR3 sequences, 15% to 20% of which show up once; 0.55% to 0.75% is in the top ten. Study-wide results and limits: A few larger clonotypes appeared in naive repertoires, especially CD8, possibly memory cells re-expressing CD45RA.

The sample was naive CD8+ T cells from blood. Receptors were obtained from a human donor in good health.

This clonotype was observed a handful of times. The chain recombines TRBV28 with TRBJ2-7; weak D call: TRBD2 (5 bases). This CDR3 is 14 amino acids long. Germline CDR1 is MDHEN and CDR2 is SYDVKM. The V gene lost 4 bases and the J gene lost 4 bases, with 14 bases spanning the gap. The CDR3 nucleotides are TGTGCCAGCAGTTCCCCGAGGGATAGTTACGAGCAGTACTTC. It is translated as CASSSPRDSYEQYF.

The J gene is TRBJ2-1, the V gene TRBV9; TRBD2 agrees at 12 bases. Trimming removed 5 bases from V and 9 bases from J; junction bases left unmatched: 9. Germline V lookup: CDR1 SGDLS, CDR2 YYNGEE. There are 15 residues in the CDR3. In DNA, the CDR3 is TGTGCCAGCAGTGCGAGACTAGCGGGAGAAGGTGAGCAGTTCTTC. Its protein product is CASSARLAGEGEQFF.

The V and J genes are TRBV7-8 and TRBJ2-7, with 9 bases lining up with TRBD2. Trimming cost V 5 bases and J 2 bases; bases outside gene matches: 13. CDR3 length: 17 amino acids. The germline V gene has CDR1 SGHVS and CDR2 FQNEAQ. CDR3 sequence (DNA): TGTGCCAGCAGCCCTTACCCTACTAGCGGGTGGACCTACGAGCAGTACTTC. Residues: CASSPYPTSGWTYEQYF.

Many counts were recorded for this clonotype. The rearrangement uses TRBV2 and TRBJ1-5, with 8 bases lining up with TRBD1. Germline CDR1 reads SNHLY; CDR2 reads FYNNEI. The CDR3 is 17 residues long. With 4 bases clipped from V and 0 bases from J, the junction kept 8 bases outside the gene matches. The CDR3 DNA follows: TGTGCCAGCAGTGGTTTCCTGACAGGGGATAGCAATCAGCCCCAGCATTTT. Amino acid sequence: CASSGFLTGDSNQPQHF. The full variable domain, in which reference TRBV2 and TRBJ1-5 provide the parts outside the CDR3, is EPEVTQTPSHQVTQMGQEVILRCVPISNHLYFYWYRQILGQKVEFLVSFYNNEISEKSEIFDDQFSVERPDGSNFTLKIRSTKLEDSAMYFCASSGFLTGDSNQPQHFGDGTRLSIL.

The chain links TRBV9 to TRBJ2-5; 10 bases are shared with TRBD1. The germline gives CDR1 SGDLS, CDR2 YYNGEE. The ends lost 3 bases at V and 2 bases at J; junction bases unmatched: 7. The CDR3 extends over 16 amino acids. CDR3: CASSGPGQGIQETQYF. In DNA, the CDR3 is TGTGCCAGCAGCGGTCCGGGACAGGGGATACAAGAGACCCAGTACTTC.

The chain recombines TRBV19 with TRBJ2-1; 12 bases line up with TRBD2. The CDR3 extends over 15 amino acids. V shed 10 bases, J shed 4 bases, and the junction held 8 bases outside the gene matches. Per germline, CDR1 LNHDA and CDR2 SQIVND (reference sequence). The CDR3 nucleotides are TGTGCCACCTCGACTAGCGGGGGACCTTACAATGAGCAGTTCTTC. It encodes CATSTSGGPYNEQFF.

This clonotype occurred a few times. The V and J genes are TRBV20-1 and TRBJ1-2; 8 nucleotides match TRBD1. Germline CDR1 DFQATT, CDR2 SNEGSKA (reference sequence). The ends lost 1 base at V and 3 bases at J; junction bases unmatched: 7. This CDR3 region has 15 residues. The DNA for the CDR3 is TGCAGTGCTAGAGCGACAGGGGATGGGGACTATGGCTACACCTTC. As protein: CSARATGDGDYGYTF.

This clonotype was observed a few times. V is TRBV6-4 and J is TRBJ2-1; D is ambiguous. This CDR3 comprises 15 residues. V lost 4 bases, J lost 0 bases, and 10 bases lay in between. Germline values: CDR1 MRHNA, CDR2 SNTAGT. CDR3 sequence reads: CASSASRSSYNEQFF. DNA for the CDR3: TGTGCCAGCAGTGCGTCTCGAAGCTCCTACAATGAGCAGTTCTTC.

The V gene is TRBV12-3 or TRBV12-4, the J gene TRBJ2-7, with D hard to call. The CDR3 has 12 residues. Trimming cost V 8 bases and J 3 bases, with 11 bases left between them. CDR3 amino acids: CASGKGNYEQYF. The CDR3 DNA follows: TGTGCCAGCGGGAAAGGGAACTACGAGCAGTACTTC.

This rearrangement joins TRBV4-1 to TRBJ1-2; 10 bases map to TRBD1. The CDR3 extends over 13 amino acids. The germline gives CDR1 MGHRA, CDR2 YSYEKL. V lost 3 bases, J lost 9 bases, and 4 bases stayed unmatched. The CDR3: CASSQGQGLSYTF. Written as DNA, the CDR3 is TGCGCCAGCAGCCAGGGACAGGGGTTGAGCTACACCTTC.

This clonotype was observed a handful of times. CDR3 bases: TGTGCCACCAGGGGACTAGTCTCCTACGAGCAGTACTTC. Protein product: CATRGLVSYEQYF. The V gene is TRBV27, the J gene TRBJ2-7, with TRBD2 identical over 8 bases. CDR1 is MNHEY and CDR2 is SMNVEV in the germline V gene (reference sequence). CDR3 length equals 13 residues. V shed 10 bases and J 0 bases; nucleotides not matched to a gene: 5.

This clonotype appeared a few times. The chain is built from TRBV29-1 and TRBJ1-5, with 8 bases fitting TRBD1. The CDR3 consists of 13 residues. Germline V gene sequence: CDR1 SQVTM, CDR2 ANQGSEA. V was clipped by 6 bases and J by 6 bases; unmatched bases: 7. CDR3 DNA sequence: TGCAGCGTCAATCAGGGGGCCGGTCAGCCCCAGCATTTT. This translates into CSVNQGAGQPQHF.

This clonotype came up many times. The CDR3, as DNA: TGTGCCAGCAGTTTATTTGGACTAGCGGGATTAGATGAGCAGTTCTTC. Residues: CASSLFGLAGLDEQFF. The rearrangement links TRBV12-3 or TRBV12-4 to TRBJ2-1; 12 bases line up with TRBD2. This CDR3 comprises 16 residues. The ends lost 2 bases at V and 8 bases at J; junction bases unmatched: 7.

This sequence joins TRBV29-1 and TRBJ2-2; no definite D call. The CDR3 loop spans 14 amino acids. Deletions cut 7 bases from V and 0 bases from J, with 12 bases between. Germline V gives CDR1 SQVTM, CDR2 ANQGSEA. The CDR3 here is CSAITPANTGELFF. DNA of the CDR3: TGCAGCGCCATCACACCTGCGAACACCGGGGAGCTGTTTTTT.

This clonotype was counted only a few times. The chain couples TRBV28 to TRBJ2-7; D gene uncertain. Trimming cost V 5 bases and J 4 bases, with 9 bases left between them. The length of the CDR3 is 12 residues. Germline V gives CDR1 MDHEN, CDR2 SYDVKM. The CDR3 spells CASSPRIYEQYF. The CDR3 DNA reads TGTGCCAGCAGTCCCCGGATTTACGAGCAGTACTTC. Using reference TRBV28 and TRBJ2-7 for the parts outside the CDR3, the full variable domain is DVKVTQSSRYLVKRTGEKVFLECVQDMDHENMFWYRQDPGLGLRLIYFSYDVKMKEKGDIPEGYSVSREKKERFSLILESASTNQTSMYLCASSPRIYEQYFGPGTRLTVT.

This clonotype was recorded a few times. The gene calls are TRBV28 and TRBJ1-3; the D gene is possibly TRBD1 (6 bases). CDR3 length equals 15 residues. CDR1 and CDR2 from the germline V gene are MDHEN and SYDVKM. V was shortened by 5 bases and J by 0 bases, with 11 bases between the two germline ends. The CDR3 nucleotides are TGTGCCAGCAGTGACAGGACTATCTCTGGAAACACCATATATTTT. Its protein product is CASSDRTISGNTIYF. Full variable domain (remainder filled in from reference TRBV28 and TRBJ1-3): DVKVTQSSRYLVKRTGEKVFLECVQDMDHENMFWYRQDPGLGLRLIYFSYDVKMKEKGDIPEGYSVSREKKERFSLILESASTNQTSMYLCASSDRTISGNTIYFGEGSWLTVV.

The chain joins TRBV6-1 to TRBJ1-5; D perhaps matches TRBD1 (6 bases). The CDR3 sequence is 13 residues long. Germline V lookup: CDR1 MNHNS, CDR2 SASEGT. V dropped 8 bases and J dropped 7 bases, with 15 bases sitting between them. The CDR3 here is CASRWTEKQPQHF. The CDR3 coding sequence is TGTGCCAGCCGCTGGACAGAAAAACAGCCCCAGCATTTT.

The gene calls are TRBV27 and TRBJ2-1; D gene uncertain. Deletions cut 8 bases from V and 3 bases from J, with 5 bases between. The CDR3 is made up of 11 amino acids. Looked up from germline, CDR1 is MNHEY and CDR2 is SMNVEV (reference sequence). The CDR3: CASGVYNEQFF. The CDR3 nucleotides read TGTGCCAGCGGGGTCTACAATGAGCAGTTCTTC.